Detailed here is one T cell receptor (beta chain). V lost 3 bases, J lost 7 bases, and 3 bases stayed unmatched. The germline CDR1 and CDR2 sequences are KGHSH and LQKENI. This CDR3 contains 14 residues. This specimen belongs to a study of blood T cell repertoires in COVID-19. On the study more broadly: Nucleic acid was either cDNA or gDNA, and it came from T cells, B-cell-depleted T cells, or PBMCs.

Measured with immunoSEQ multiplex PCR; TCRdb has only the in-frame clones, and not every one. The sample shows fewer than 500,000 clones, approximately 90% of them seen only once. The sample was PBMCs or T cells enriched from blood (not recorded which). The V and J genes are TRBV18 and TRBJ2-1, with 10 bases identical to TRBD1. This sequence was found in a woman younger than 35 who had recovered from COVID-19. CDR3 protein: CASSPLGQGNEQFF. The CDR3 DNA reads TGTGCCAGCTCACCCCTGGGACAGGGGAATGAGCAGTTCTTC.